This record concerns one T cell receptor (beta chain) sequence. The data derive from a study of blood T cell repertoires in COVID-19. Study overall: The cDNA or gDNA used as material had been derived from T cells, B-cell-depleted T cells, or PBMCs.

CDR1 is SGHTA and CDR2 is FQGNSA in the germline V gene. V dropped 5 bases and J dropped 3 bases, with 17 bases sitting between them. The CDR3 length is 15 residues. Data came from immunoSEQ multiplex PCR; TCRdb stores just in-frame clones and leaves some out. Of 270,000 or so clones in the sample, 75% to 90% are singletons; the top ten hold 3%. The TCR comes from a woman aged 30 to 39 with active or convalescent COVID-19. The V and J genes are TRBV7-2 and TRBJ2-7; D may be TRBD1 (6 bases). The specimen sequenced was peripheral blood. As DNA, the CDR3 is TGTGCCAGCAGCCCAATGACTGGGGGACACTACGAGCAGTACTTC. As protein: CASSPMTGGHYEQYF. Together with reference TRBV7-2 and TRBJ2-7, the CDR3 gives the full variable domain: GAGVSQSPSNKVTEKGKDVELRCDPISGHTALYWYRQSLGQGLEFLIYFQGNSAPDKSGLPSDRFSAERTGGSVSTLTIQRTQQEDSAVYLCASSPMTGGHYEQYFGPGTRLTVT.